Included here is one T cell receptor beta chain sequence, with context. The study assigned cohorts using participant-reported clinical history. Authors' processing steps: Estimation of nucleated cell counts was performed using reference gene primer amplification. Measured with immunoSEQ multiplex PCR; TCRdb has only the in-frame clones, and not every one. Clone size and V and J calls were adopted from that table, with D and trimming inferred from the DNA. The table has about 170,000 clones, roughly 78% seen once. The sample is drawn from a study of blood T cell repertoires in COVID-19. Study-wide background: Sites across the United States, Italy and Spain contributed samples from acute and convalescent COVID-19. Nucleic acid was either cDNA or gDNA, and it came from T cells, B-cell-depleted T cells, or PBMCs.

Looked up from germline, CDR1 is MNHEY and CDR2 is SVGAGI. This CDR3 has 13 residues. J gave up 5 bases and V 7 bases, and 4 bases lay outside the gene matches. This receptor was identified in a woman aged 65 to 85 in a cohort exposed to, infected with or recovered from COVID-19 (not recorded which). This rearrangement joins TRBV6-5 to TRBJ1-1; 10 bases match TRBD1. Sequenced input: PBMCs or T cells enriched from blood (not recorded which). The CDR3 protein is CASTRTGGTEAFF. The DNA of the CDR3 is TGTGCCAGCACCAGGACAGGGGGAACTGAAGCTTTCTTT.